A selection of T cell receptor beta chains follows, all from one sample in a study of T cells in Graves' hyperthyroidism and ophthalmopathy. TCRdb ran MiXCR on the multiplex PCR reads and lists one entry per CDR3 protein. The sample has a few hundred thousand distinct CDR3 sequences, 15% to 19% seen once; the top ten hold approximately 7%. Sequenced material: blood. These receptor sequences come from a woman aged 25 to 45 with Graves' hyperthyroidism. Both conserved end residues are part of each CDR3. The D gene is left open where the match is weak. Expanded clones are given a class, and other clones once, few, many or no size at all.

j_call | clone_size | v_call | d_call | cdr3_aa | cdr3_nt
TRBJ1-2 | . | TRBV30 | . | CAWSVHVGLRFYGYTF | TGTGCCTGGAGTGTACATGTGGGGCTTCGGTTCTATGGCTACACCTTC
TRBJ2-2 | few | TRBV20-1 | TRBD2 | CSARDSSGRAVSTGELFF | TGCAGTGCTAGAGATTCAAGCGGGAGGGCCGTTTCCACCGGGGAGCTGTTTTTT
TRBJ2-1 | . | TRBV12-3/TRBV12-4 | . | CASSPGVQSYNEQFF | TGTGCCAGCAGCCCCGGGGTCCAGAGCTACAATGAGCAGTTCTTC
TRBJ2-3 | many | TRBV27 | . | CASSRRASTDTQYF | TGTGCCAGCAGTAGGAGGGCTAGCACAGATACGCAGTATTTT
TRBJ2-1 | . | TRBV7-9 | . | CASGSPIAVYNEQFF | TGTGCCAGCGGCTCACCTATAGCGGTCTACAATGAGCAGTTCTTC
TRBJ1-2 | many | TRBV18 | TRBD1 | CASSAGQGSYGYTF | TGTGCCAGCTCAGCAGGACAGGGGTCCTATGGCTACACCTTC
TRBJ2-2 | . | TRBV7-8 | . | CASSLGGGTSNTGELFF | TGTGCCAGCAGCTTAGGGGGCGGGACTTCAAACACCGGGGAGCTGTTTTTT
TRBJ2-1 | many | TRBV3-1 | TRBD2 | CASSHSGSEQFF | TGTGCCAGCAGCCATAGCGGGAGTGAGCAGTTCTTC
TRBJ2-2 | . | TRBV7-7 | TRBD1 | CASSLVGGQGRPGELFF | TGTGCTAGCAGCTTAGTAGGAGGACAGGGAAGGCCCGGGGAGCTGTTTTTT
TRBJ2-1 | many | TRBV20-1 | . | CSADSTHYNEQFF | TGCAGTGCTGACTCCACCCACTACAATGAGCAGTTCTTC
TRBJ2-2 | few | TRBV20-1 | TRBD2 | CSARDRMGLAGGPGGELFF | TGCAGTGCTAGAGATCGGATGGGACTAGCGGGAGGGCCCGGCGGGGAGCTGTTTTTT
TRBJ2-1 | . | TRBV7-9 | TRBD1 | CASSRGGALHEQFF | TGTGCCAGCAGTCGAGGGGGCGCCCTCCATGAGCAGTTCTTC
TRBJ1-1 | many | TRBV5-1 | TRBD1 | CASSQGQGSTEAFF | TGCGCCAGCAGCCAAGGACAGGGGAGCACTGAAGCTTTCTTT
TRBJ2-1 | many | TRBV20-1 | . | CSAIFRSYSYNEQFF | TGCAGTGCTATATTCCGGAGCTACTCCTACAATGAGCAGTTCTTC
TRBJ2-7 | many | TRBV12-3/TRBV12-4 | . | CASSATTHSELVYEQYF | TGTGCCAGCAGCGCCACCACTCATTCCGAGCTTGTCTACGAGCAGTACTTC
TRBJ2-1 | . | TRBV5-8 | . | CVTLGQNYNEQFF | TGTGTCACCCTCGGGCAGAACTACAATGAGCAGTTCTTC
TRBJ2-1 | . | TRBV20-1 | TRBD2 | CSARDEGSSGSLLNEQFF | TGCAGTGCTAGAGATGAGGGGTCTAGCGGGAGTCTTTTGAATGAGCAGTTCTTC
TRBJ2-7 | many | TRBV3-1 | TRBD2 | CASSPREAGSYEQYF | TGTGCCAGCAGCCCTCGGGAGGCCGGCTCCTACGAGCAGTACTTC
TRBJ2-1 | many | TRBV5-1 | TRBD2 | CASSDLAGGEQFF | TGCGCCAGCAGCGATCTAGCGGGAGGGGAGCAGTTCTTC
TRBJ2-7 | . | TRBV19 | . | CASSTDVVLRGQYF | TGTGCCAGTAGTACTGACGTAGTGCTAAGGGGGCAGTACTTC
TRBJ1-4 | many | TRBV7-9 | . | CASSLGVVNEKLFF | TGTGCCAGCAGCCTAGGGGTAGTCAATGAAAAACTGTTTTTT
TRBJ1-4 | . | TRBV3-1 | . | CASSQEIQGPKLFF | TGTGCCAGCAGCCAGGAAATACAGGGACCCAAACTGTTTTTT
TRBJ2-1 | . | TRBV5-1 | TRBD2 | CASSFLAGPEYEQFF | TGCGCCAGCAGCTTCCTAGCGGGGCCTGAGTATGAGCAGTTCTTC
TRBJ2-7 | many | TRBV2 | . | CASKGGEQYF | TGTGCCAGCAAGGGGGGCGAGCAGTACTTC
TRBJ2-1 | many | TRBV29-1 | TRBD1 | CSVDKGQGISSYNEQFF | TGCAGCGTTGATAAGGGACAGGGGATTAGCTCCTACAATGAGCAGTTCTTC
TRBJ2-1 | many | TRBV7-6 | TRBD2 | CASSNAGGPGNEQFF | TGTGCCAGCAGCAATGCGGGAGGGCCGGGAAATGAGCAGTTCTTC
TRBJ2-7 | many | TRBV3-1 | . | CASSPWVIARSLGEQYF | TGTGCCAGCAGCCCGTGGGTTATAGCTAGATCCCTAGGCGAGCAGTACTTC
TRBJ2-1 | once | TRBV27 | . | CATSAPGQYNEQFF | TGTGCCACCAGTGCCCCCGGACAGTACAATGAGCAGTTCTTC
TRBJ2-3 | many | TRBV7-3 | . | CASRQGPLTDTQYF | TGTGCCAGCAGGCAGGGGCCCCTCACAGATACGCAGTATTTT
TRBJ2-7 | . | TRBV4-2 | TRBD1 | CASSQETGYLDEQYF | TGTGCCAGCAGCCAAGAGACAGGGTATTTGGACGAGCAGTACTTC
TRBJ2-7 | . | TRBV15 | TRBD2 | CATSKGLAVSYEQYF | TGTGCCACCAGCAAGGGACTAGCGGTCTCCTACGAGCAGTACTTC
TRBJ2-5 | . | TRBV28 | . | CASSLQGSPLWYF | TGTGCCAGCAGTTTACAAGGGTCCCCCTTGTGGTACTTC
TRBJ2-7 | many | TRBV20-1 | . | CSARDMDKVSYEQYF | TGCAGTGCTAGAGATATGGACAAGGTATCCTACGAGCAGTACTTC
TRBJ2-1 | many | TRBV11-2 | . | CASSLIWNNEQFF | TGTGCCAGCAGCTTAATCTGGAACAATGAGCAGTTCTTC
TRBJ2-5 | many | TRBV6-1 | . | CASTHRDQETQYF | TGTGCCAGCACCCACAGGGACCAAGAGACCCAGTACTTC